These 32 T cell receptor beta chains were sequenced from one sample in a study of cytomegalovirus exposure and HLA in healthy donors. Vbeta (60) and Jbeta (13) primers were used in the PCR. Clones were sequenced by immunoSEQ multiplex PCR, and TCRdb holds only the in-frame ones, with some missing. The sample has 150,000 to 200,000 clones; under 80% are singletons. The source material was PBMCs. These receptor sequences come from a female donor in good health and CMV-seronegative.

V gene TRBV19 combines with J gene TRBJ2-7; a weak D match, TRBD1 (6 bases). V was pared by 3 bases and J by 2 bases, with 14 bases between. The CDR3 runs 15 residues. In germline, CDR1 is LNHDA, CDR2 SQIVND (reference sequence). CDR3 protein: CASSMYINRAYEQYF. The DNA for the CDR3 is TGTGCCAGTAGTATGTATATTAACAGGGCCTACGAGCAGTACTTC.

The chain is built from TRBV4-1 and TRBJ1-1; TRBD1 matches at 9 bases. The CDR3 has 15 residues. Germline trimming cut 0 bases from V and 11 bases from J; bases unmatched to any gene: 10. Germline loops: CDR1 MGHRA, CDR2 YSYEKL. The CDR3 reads CASSQEFTGGQGAFF. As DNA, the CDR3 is TGCGCCAGCAGCCAAGAGTTTACAGGGGGCCAGGGGGCTTTCTTT.

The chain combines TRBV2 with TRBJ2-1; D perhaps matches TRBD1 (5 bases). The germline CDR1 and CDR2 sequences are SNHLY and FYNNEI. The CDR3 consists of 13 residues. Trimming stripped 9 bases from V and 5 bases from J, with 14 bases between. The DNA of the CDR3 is TGTGCCAGTTCAAAGACAGTCAACAATGAGCAGTTCTTC. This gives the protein CASSKTVNNEQFF.

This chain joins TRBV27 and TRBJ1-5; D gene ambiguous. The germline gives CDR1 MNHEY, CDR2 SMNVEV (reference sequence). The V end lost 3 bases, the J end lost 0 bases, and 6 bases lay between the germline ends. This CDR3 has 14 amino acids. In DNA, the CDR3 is TGTGCCAGCAGTTTGGGCTATAGCAATCAGCCCCAGCATTTT. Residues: CASSLGYSNQPQHF.

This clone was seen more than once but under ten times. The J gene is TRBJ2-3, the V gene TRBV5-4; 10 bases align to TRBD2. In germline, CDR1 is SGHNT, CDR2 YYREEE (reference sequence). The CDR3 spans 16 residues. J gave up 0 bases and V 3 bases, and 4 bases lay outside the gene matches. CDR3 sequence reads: CASSWGLALSTDTQYF. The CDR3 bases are TGTGCCAGCAGCTGGGGACTAGCGCTTAGCACAGATACGCAGTATTTT.

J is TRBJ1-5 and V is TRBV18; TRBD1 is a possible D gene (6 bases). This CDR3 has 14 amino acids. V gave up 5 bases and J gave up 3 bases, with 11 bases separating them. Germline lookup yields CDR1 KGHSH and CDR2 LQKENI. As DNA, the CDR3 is TGTGCCAGCTCATCTGGACAGTTCAATCAGCCCCAGCATTTT. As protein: CASSSGQFNQPQHF.

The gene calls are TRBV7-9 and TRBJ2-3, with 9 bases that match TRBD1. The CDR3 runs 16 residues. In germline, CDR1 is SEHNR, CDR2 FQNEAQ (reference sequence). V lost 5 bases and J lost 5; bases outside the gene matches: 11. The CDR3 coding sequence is TGTGCCAGCAGCCCTGGAGGGGGACAGGGAGTAGATACGCAGTATTTT. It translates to CASSPGGGQGVDTQYF.

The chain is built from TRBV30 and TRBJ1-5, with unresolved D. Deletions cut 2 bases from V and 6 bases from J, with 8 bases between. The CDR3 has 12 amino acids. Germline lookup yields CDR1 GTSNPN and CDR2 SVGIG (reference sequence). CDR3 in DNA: TGTGCCTGGAGTTTCGCGGGTCAGCCCCAGCATTTT. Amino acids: CAWSFAGQPQHF.

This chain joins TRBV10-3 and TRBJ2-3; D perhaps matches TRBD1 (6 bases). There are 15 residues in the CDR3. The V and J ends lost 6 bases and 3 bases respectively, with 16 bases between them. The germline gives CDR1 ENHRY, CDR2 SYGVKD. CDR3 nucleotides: TGTGCCATCAGACAAACAGGGAGTGGGACAGATACGCAGTATTTT. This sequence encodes CAIRQTGSGTDTQYF.

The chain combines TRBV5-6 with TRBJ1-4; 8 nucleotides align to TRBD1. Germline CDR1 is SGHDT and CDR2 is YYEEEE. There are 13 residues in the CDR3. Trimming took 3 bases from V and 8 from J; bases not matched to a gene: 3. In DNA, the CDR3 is TGTGCCAGCAGCTGGGACAGGAGGGAAAAACTGTTTTTT. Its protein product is CASSWDRREKLFF.

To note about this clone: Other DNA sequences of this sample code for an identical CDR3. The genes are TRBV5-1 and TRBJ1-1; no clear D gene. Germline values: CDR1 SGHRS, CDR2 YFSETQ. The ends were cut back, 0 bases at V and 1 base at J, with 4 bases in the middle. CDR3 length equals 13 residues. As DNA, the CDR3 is TGCGCCAGCAGCTTGGGAGCGAACACTGAAGCTTTCTTT. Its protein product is CASSLGANTEAFF.

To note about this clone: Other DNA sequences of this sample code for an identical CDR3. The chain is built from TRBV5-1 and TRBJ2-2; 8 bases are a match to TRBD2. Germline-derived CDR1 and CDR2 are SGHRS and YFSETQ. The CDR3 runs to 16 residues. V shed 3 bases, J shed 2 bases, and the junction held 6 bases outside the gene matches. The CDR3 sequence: CASSSTSGINTGELFF. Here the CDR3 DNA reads TGCGCCAGCAGCTCTACTAGCGGAATCAACACCGGGGAGCTGTTTTTT.

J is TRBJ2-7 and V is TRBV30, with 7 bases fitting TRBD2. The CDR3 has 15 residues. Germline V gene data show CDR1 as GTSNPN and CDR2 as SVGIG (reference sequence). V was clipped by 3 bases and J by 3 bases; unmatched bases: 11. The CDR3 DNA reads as TGTGCCTGGAGCTTCAGAGGTAGCGGGCTCTACGAGCAGTACTTC. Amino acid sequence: CAWSFRGSGLYEQYF.

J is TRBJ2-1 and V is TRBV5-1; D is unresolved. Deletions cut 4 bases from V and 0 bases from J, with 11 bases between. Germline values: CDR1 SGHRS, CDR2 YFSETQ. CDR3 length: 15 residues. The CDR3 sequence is CASSPLPGSYNEQFF. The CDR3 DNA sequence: TGCGCCAGCAGCCCCCTTCCGGGCTCCTACAATGAGCAGTTCTTC. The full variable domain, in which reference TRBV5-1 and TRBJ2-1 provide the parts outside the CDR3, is KAGVTQTPRYLIKTRGQQVTLSCSPISGHRSVSWYQQTPGQGLQFLFEYFSETQRNKGNFPGRFSGRQFSNSRSEMNVSTLELGDSALYLCASSPLPGSYNEQFFGPGTRLTVL.

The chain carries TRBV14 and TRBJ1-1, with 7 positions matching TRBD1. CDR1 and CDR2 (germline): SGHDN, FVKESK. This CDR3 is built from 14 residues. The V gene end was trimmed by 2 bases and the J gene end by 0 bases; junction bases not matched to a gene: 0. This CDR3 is CASSQTGVNTEAFF. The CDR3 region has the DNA TGTGCCAGCAGCCAAACAGGGGTGAACACTGAAGCTTTCTTT.

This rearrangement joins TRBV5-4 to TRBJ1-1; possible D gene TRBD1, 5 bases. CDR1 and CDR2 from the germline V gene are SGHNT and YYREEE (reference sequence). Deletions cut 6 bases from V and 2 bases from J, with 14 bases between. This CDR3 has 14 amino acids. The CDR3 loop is CASIPRGGNTEAFF. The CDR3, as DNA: TGTGCCAGCATTCCTAGGGGCGGTAACACTGAAGCTTTCTTT.

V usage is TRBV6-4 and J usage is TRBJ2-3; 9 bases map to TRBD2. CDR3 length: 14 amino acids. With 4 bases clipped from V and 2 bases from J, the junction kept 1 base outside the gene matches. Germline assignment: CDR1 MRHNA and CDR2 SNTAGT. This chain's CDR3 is CASSGGGATDTQYF. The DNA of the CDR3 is TGTGCCAGCAGTGGCGGGGGGGCCACAGATACGCAGTATTTT.

CDR3 nucleotides: TGCGCCAGCAGCCCCTACGGGACTAGCGGGAGCGATGAGCAGTTCTTC. As protein: CASSPYGTSGSDEQFF. The chain combines TRBV5-1 with TRBJ2-1, with 14 bases identical to TRBD2. Per germline, CDR1 SGHRS and CDR2 YFSETQ. The CDR3 runs 16 residues. Losses at the gene ends were 4 bases for V and 8 bases for J; bases not matched to a gene: 8.

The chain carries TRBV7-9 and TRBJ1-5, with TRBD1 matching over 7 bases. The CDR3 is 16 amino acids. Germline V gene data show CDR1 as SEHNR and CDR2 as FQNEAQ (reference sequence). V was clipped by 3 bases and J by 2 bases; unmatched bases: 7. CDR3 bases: TGTGCCAGCAGCTTTTTCCTCGGACAGGGCAATCAGCCCCAGCATTTT. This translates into CASSFFLGQGNQPQHF.

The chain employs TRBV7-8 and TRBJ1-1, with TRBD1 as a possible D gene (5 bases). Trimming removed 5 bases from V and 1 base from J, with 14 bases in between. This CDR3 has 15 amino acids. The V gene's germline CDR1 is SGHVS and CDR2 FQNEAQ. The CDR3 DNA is TGTGCCAGCAGCCTGGGACTTCTTCGGAACACTGAAGCTTTCTTT. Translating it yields CASSLGLLRNTEAFF.

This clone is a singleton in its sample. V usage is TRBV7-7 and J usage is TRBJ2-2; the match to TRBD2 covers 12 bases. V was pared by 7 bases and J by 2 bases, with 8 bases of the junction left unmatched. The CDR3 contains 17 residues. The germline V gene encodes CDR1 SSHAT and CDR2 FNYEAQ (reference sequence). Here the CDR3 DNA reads TGTGCCAGCACCTCGTCTAGCGGGGGGGCCAACACCGGGGAGCTGTTTTTT. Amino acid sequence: CASTSSSGGANTGELFF.

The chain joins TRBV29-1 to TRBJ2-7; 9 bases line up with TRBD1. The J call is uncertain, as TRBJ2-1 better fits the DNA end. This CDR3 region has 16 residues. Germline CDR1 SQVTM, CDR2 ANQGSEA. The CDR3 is CSVTEDRGSSYNEQFF. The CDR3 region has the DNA TGCAGCGTTACCGAGGACAGGGGTAGCTCCTACAATGAGCAGTTCTTC.

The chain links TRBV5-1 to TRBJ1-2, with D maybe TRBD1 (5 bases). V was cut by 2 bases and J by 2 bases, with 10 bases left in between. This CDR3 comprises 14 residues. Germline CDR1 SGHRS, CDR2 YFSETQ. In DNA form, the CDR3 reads TGCGCCAGCAGCTTACAGGATGTGAACTATGGCTACACCTTC. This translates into CASSLQDVNYGYTF.

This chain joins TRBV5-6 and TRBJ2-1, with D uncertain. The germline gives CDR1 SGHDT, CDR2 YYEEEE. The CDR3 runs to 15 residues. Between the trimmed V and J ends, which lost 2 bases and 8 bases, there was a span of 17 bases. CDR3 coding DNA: TGTGCCAGCAGCTTCCCTATCTACCCTGAGGATGAGCAGTTCTTC. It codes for CASSFPIYPEDEQFF.

The CDR3 loop reads CAISVVTGAGEQYF. In DNA, the CDR3 is TGTGCCATCAGTGTTGTAACGGGAGCGGGGGAGCAGTACTTC. V and J are TRBV10-3 and TRBJ2-7; 7 nucleotides agree with TRBD2. V was pared by 4 bases and J by 7 bases, with 10 bases of the junction left unmatched. The CDR3 runs 14 residues. Germline V lookup: CDR1 ENHRY, CDR2 SYGVKD.

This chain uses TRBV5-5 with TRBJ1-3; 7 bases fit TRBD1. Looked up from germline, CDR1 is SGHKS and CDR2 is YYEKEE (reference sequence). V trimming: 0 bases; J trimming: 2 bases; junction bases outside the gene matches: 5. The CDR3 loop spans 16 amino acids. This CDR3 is CASSLAPQGAGNTIYF. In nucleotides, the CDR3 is TGTGCCAGCAGCTTGGCCCCCCAGGGGGCTGGAAACACCATATATTTT.

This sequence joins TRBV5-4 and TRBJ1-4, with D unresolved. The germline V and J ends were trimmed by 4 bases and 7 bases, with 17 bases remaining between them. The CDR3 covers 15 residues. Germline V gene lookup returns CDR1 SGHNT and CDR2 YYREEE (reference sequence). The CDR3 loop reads CASSARTGSGEKLFF. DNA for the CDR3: TGTGCCAGCAGCGCAAGGACGGGGAGCGGTGAAAAACTGTTTTTT.

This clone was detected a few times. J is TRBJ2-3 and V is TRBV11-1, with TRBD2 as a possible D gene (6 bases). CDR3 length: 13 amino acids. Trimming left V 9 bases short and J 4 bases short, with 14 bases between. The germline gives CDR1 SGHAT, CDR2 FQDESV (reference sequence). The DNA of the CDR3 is TGTGCCAGTGGGACTCTACGGGCAGATACGCAGTATTTT. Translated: CASGTLRADTQYF.

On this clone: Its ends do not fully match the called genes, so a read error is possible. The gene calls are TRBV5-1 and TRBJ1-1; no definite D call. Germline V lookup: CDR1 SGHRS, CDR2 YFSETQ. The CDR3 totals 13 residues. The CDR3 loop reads CATSGSPGTETFF. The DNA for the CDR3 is TGCGCCACCTCTGGAAGTCCAGGCACTGAAACTTTCTTT.

The CDR3 here is CASSAQNNSPLHF. For the CDR3, the DNA is TGTGCCAGCAGTGCTCAGAATAATTCACCCCTCCACTTT. V usage is TRBV25-1 and J usage is TRBJ1-6; D gene uncertain. Between the trimmed V and J ends, which lost 4 bases and 5 bases, there was a span of 6 bases. This CDR3 contains 13 residues. Per germline, CDR1 MGHDK and CDR2 SYGVNS.

The CDR3 loop is CASSSLDRDTGELFF. The DNA for the CDR3 is TGTGCCAGCAGCTCCCTGGACAGGGACACCGGGGAGCTGTTTTTT. The gene calls are TRBV7-7 and TRBJ2-2; 8 bases match TRBD1. The trim removed 4 bases at V and 3 bases at J, leaving 4 bases unmatched. The CDR3 totals 15 residues. Per germline, CDR1 SSHAT and CDR2 FNYEAQ (reference sequence).

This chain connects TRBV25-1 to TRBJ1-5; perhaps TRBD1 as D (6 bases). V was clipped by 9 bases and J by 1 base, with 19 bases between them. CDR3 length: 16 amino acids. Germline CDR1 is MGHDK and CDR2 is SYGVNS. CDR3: CARDKYTGSSNQPQHF. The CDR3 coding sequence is TGTGCCAGGGACAAATACACAGGGTCAAGCAATCAGCCCCAGCATTTT.